This T cell receptor beta chain was found in a study of cytomegalovirus exposure and HLA in healthy donors. Findings of the study overall: The authors later found TCR association rates varying by HLA locus, with DRB1 most and HLA-C fewest. Data from an earlier analysis indicated that most TCR beta V segments were productive either about 90% or about 30% of the time. Several of the most significant clusters were apparently associated with common viral pathogens in a later analysis.

Germline-derived CDR1 and CDR2 are SEHNR and FQNEAQ (reference sequence). V gave up 1 base and J gave up 1 base; unmatched junction bases: 9. The CDR3 length is 17 residues. A single count supports this clone. Its antigen is unknown. Each donor was nominally healthy when sampled (though unrecorded immune exposures were likely). The PCR used 60 Vbeta and 13 Jbeta primers. Using immunoSEQ multiplex PCR, the repertoire was profiled, and TCRdb retains in-frame clones only, with some absent. Of about 200,000 clones listed, about 82% were seen once; the top ten hold about 3.1%. Sequencing used PBMCs. This chain uses TRBV7-9 with TRBJ2-5, with TRBD2 identical over 7 bases. This clonotype was obtained from a man under 40 in good health and CMV-seronegative. CDR3 coding DNA: TGTGCCAGCAGCTTAGATGTGGGAGGGGAGGGCCAAGAGACCCAGTACTTC. Translation gives CASSLDVGGEGQETQYF.